Described below is a single T cell receptor beta chain sequence and its context. Antigen unknown. This sample stems from a study of regulatory T cells in long-lasting Graves disease. Per germline, CDR1 MNHEY and CDR2 SMNVEV (reference sequence). The CDR3 sequence is 17 residues long. Trimming cost V 6 bases and J 1 base, with 19 bases left between them. This sample's time point: persistent/refractory GD, antithyroid drugs over 5 years with positive TRAb. Construction of the TCR library relied on RNA isolated from PBMCs. Into tubes containing EDTA, approximately 9 milliliters of peripheral blood were drawn. Regarding the study as a whole: Persistent cases favored TRBV28, TRBJ1-2 and TRBJ2-5. Only a small sample size was used, which may have cut accuracy. The researchers studied only peripheral blood, not thyroid tissue.

Both iRepertoire HTBI primers and Arm-PCR of CDR3 regions were used to build the TCR beta libraries. In TCRdb, the multiplex PCR reads were re-called with MiXCR into one record per CDR3 protein. The sample carries hundreds of thousands of distinct CDR3 sequences, about 30% recorded once. The chain joins TRBV27 to TRBJ2-4; possible D gene TRBD1, 5 bases. The sample consisted of peripheral blood mononuclear cells (PBMCs), taken when the disease was refractory, from a patient treated with antithyroid drugs. This receptor was identified in a female donor with Graves disease. The CDR3 coding sequence is TGTGCCAGCAGCCCGAAGACAGTCTTATGGGCCAAAAACATTCAGTACTTC. This gives the protein CASSPKTVLWAKNIQYF.